These T cell receptor beta chains were read from a single sample in a study of CD8 T cells in Susac syndrome. Each CDR3 protein is one row after TCRdb ran MiXCR on the immunoSEQ multiplex PCR reads. The sample holds roughly 100,000 distinct CDR3 sequences, 95% to 97% seen once. The sample was CD8+ T cells from PBMCs. The origin of the receptors is a human donor with Susac syndrome. Both conserved end residues are part of each CDR3. A D gene is named only where the DNA matches it firmly. The size of a clone is reported for some rows only, either as once, few or many, or as a class for expanded clones.

TRBV7-8,TRBJ1-1,-,-,CASSPTRELRAFF,TGTGCCAGCAGCCCGACGCGGGAACTTCGGGCTTTCTTT
TRBV20-1,TRBJ1-6,-,-,CSAIVQSSYNSPLHF,TGCAGTGCCATCGTACAGAGCTCCTATAATTCACCCCTCCACTTT
TRBV6-5,TRBJ2-7,-,TRBD1,CASSLPVDRASPGEQYF,TGTGCCAGCAGCTTACCGGTGGACAGGGCTTCGCCCGGCGAGCAGTACTTC
TRBV6-4,TRBJ2-1,-,-,CASSDRNNEQFF,TGTGCCAGCAGTGACCGTAATAATGAGCAGTTCTTC
TRBV5-1,TRBJ1-5,-,-,CASSWDPGGNQPQHF,TGCGCCAGCAGCTGGGACCCGGGGGGCAATCAGCCCCAGCATTTT
TRBV27,TRBJ1-1,-,-,CASSLLRGNTEAFF,TGTGCCAGCAGTTTACTCAGGGGGAACACTGAAGCTTTCTTT
TRBV6-2/TRBV6-3,TRBJ1-4,-,TRBD1,CASSGVSGGEEKLFF,TGTGCCAGCAGCGGCGTCTCAGGGGGAGAAGAAAAACTGTTTTTT
TRBV3-1,TRBJ2-5,once,TRBD2,CASSQCRWEGETQYF,TGTGCCAGCAGCCAATGCCGATGGGAGGGAGAGACCCAGTACTTC
TRBV5-6,TRBJ1-1,-,TRBD1,CASSPVGQGPMNTEAFF,TGTGCCAGCAGCCCCGTCGGACAGGGCCCCATGAACACTGAAGCTTTCTTT
TRBV12-3/TRBV12-4,TRBJ2-7,-,-,CASSFGSSYEQYF,TGTGCCAGCAGTTTCGGAAGCTCCTACGAGCAGTACTTC
TRBV29-1,TRBJ1-2,-,TRBD1,CSVEDLRQGVGVANYGYTF,TGCAGCGTTGAAGATCTTCGACAGGGGGTGGGGGTAGCTAACTATGGCTACACCTTC
TRBV10-2,TRBJ2-7,-,TRBD2,CASSDSGLAGSSYEQYF,TGCGCCAGCAGTGATTCAGGACTAGCGGGAAGCTCCTACGAGCAGTACTTC
TRBV20-1,TRBJ1-5,-,-,CSARDSFAKDVIPPQPQHF,TGCAGTGCTAGAGATTCGTTCGCTAAAGACGTTATACCCCCTCAGCCCCAGCATTTT
TRBV7-3,TRBJ2-1,-,-,CASSSNRDEQFF,TGTGCCAGCAGCTCCAATCGAGACGAGCAGTTCTTC
TRBV20-1,TRBJ1-2,-,-,CSATGVPYGYTF,TGCAGTGCTACGGGGGTCCCCTATGGCTACACCTTC
TRBV12-3/TRBV12-4,TRBJ2-3,-,-,CASSSPGPISTDTQYF,TGTGCCAGCAGTTCCCCGGGACCCATATCCACAGATACGCAGTATTTT
TRBV18,TRBJ1-6,-,-,CASSPDGGHNSPLHF,TGTGCCAGCTCACCAGACGGGGGCCATAATTCACCCCTCCACTTT
TRBV29-1,TRBJ1-2,-,-,CSVSGTATNYGYTF,TGCAGCGTTTCCGGGACGGCTACTAACTATGGCTACACCTTC
TRBV11-2,TRBJ1-2,-,TRBD1,CASSLHAGTGNYGYTF,TGTGCCAGCAGCCTCCACGCCGGGACAGGGAACTATGGCTACACCTTC
TRBV5-1,TRBJ2-5,-,TRBD2,CASSSGLAVTETQYF,TGCGCCAGCAGCTCGGGACTAGCGGTTACAGAGACCCAGTACTTC
TRBV20-1,TRBJ2-2,-,TRBD1,CSARAGRGRVGELFF,TGCAGTGCTAGAGCAGGCAGGGGGCGGGTCGGGGAGCTGTTTTTT
TRBV3-1,TRBJ1-1,-,-,CASSQDDSAWVATRF,TGTGCCAGCAGCCAAGATGATTCAGCCTGGGTGGCGACCAGATTT
TRBV9,TRBJ2-4,few,-,CASSVYGPGDIQYF,TGTGCCAGCAGCGTCTACGGCCCGGGGGACATTCAGTACTTC
TRBV9,TRBJ2-1,-,TRBD2,CASSVAGLAGDNQFF,TGTGCCAGCAGCGTGGCGGGACTAGCGGGGGACAACCAGTTCTTC
TRBV2,TRBJ2-6,-,-,CASGSGTGANVLTF,TGTGCCAGCGGGAGCGGCACTGGGGCCAACGTCCTGACTTTC
TRBV24-1,TRBJ2-4,-,-,CATSVGGTDKNIQYF,TGTGCCACCAGTGTGGGGGGGACAGATAAAAACATTCAGTACTTC
TRBV29-1,TRBJ1-2,-,-,CSVGQPANYGYTF,TGCAGCGTTGGACAGCCAGCTAACTATGGCTACACCTTC
TRBV20-1,TRBJ1-2,once,-,CSAPPEGGMAGYTF,TGCAGTGCTCCGCCGGAGGGGGGGATGGCTGGCTACACCTTC
TRBV11-2,TRBJ2-3,-,TRBD2,CASSFAPSGMLESTQYF,TGTGCCAGCAGCTTTGCCCCTAGCGGCATGTTGGAGAGTACGCAGTATTTT
TRBV5-1,TRBJ1-2,-,TRBD1,CASSLRTGGENYGYTF,TGCGCCAGCAGCTTAAGGACAGGGGGTGAAAACTATGGCTACACCTTC
TRBV5-6,TRBJ2-7,once,-,CASSGRDRYEQYF,TGTGCCAGCAGCGGCCGGGACCGCTACGAGCAGTACTTC
TRBV19,TRBJ2-7,-,TRBD1,CASSTGGNYEQYF,TGTGCCAGTAGTACAGGGGGCAACTACGAGCAGTACTTC
TRBV29-1,TRBJ2-1,-,-,CSVEGGEGYNEQFF,TGCAGCGTTGAAGGGGGTGAGGGCTACAATGAGCAGTTCTTC
TRBV15,TRBJ1-5,-,-,CATSKYKDGLYQPQHF,TGTGCCACCAGCAAATACAAGGACGGGCTGTATCAGCCCCAGCATTTT
TRBV20-1,TRBJ2-7,-,-,CSSKWLGAYEQYF,TGCAGTTCAAAGTGGTTAGGGGCCTACGAGCAGTACTTC